Sequencing of this TCR beta chain was carried out in a study of shared clonotypes between healthy human individuals. CD45RO-negative, CCR7-selected cells formed the naive CD8 fraction, which excluded terminally differentiated effector memory CD45RA+ cells. Notes on the study in general: The diversity represented, both genetic and in exposure history, was limited by few donors.

As to this clone: Its antigen is unknown.

The assay was immunoSEQ multiplex PCR, and TCRdb's table has in-frame clones only and misses some. Here the sample spans more than 2 million clones, over 85% being singletons. Trimming left V 2 bases short and J 4 bases short, with 18 bases between. In germline, CDR1 is SEHNR, CDR2 FQNEAQ (reference sequence). The CDR3 has 17 residues. The sequenced sample was naive CD8+ T cells from PBMCs. The chain links TRBV7-9 to TRBJ2-1; tentatively, D is TRBD1 (6 bases). The TCR comes from a man aged 18 to 30 in good health. Some clones in this sample may be carry-over from other donors' samples. The CDR3 reads CASSLTVAGAPYNEQFF. DNA for the CDR3: TGTGCCAGCAGCTTAACGGTGGCAGGGGCACCATACAATGAGCAGTTCTTC. Full variable domain (outside the CDR3, taken from reference TRBV7-9 and TRBJ2-1): DTGVSQNPRHKITKRGQNVTFRCDPISEHNRLYWYRQTLGQGPEFLTYFQNEAQLEKSRLLSDRFSAERPKGSFSTLEIQRTEQGDSAMYLCASSLTVAGAPYNEQFFGPGTRLTVL.